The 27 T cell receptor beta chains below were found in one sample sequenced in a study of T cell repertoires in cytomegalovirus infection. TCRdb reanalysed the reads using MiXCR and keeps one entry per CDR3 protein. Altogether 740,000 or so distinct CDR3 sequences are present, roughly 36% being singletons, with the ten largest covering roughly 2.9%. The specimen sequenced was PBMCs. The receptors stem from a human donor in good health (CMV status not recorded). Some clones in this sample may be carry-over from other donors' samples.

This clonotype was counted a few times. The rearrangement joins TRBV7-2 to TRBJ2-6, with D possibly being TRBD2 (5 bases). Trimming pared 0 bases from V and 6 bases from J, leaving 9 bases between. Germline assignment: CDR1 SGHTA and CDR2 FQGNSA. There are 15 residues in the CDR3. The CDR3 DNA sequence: TGTGCCAGCAGCTTAGCTCGGGGAATGGCCAACGTCCTGACTTTC. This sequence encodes CASSLARGMANVLTF.

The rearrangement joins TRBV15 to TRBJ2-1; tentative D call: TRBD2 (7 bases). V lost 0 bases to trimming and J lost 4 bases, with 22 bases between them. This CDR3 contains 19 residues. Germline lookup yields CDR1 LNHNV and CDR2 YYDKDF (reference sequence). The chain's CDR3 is CATSRDFWIPGGHYNEQFF. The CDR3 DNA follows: TGTGCCACCAGCAGAGATTTTTGGATCCCGGGGGGCCATTACAATGAGCAGTTCTTC.

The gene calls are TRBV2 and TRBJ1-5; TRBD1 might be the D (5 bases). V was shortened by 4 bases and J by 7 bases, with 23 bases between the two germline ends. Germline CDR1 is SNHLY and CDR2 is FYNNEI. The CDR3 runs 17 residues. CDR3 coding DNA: TGTGCCAGCAGTGGTAGCGGTCGGGTTTCGGGGGAGCAGCCCCAGCATTTT. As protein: CASSGSGRVSGEQPQHF.

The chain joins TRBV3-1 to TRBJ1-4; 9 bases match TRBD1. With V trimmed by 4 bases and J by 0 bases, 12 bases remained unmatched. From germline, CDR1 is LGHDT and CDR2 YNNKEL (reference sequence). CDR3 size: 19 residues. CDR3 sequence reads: CASSRRPGQGTATNEKLFF. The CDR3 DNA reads TGTGCCAGCAGCCGTCGACCGGGACAGGGCACAGCAACTAATGAAAAACTGTTTTTT. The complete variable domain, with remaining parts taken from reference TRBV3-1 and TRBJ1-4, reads DTAVSQTPKYLVTQMGNDKSIKCEQNLGHDTMYWYKQDSKKFLKIMFSYNNKELIINETVPNRFSPKSPDKAHLNLHINSLELGDSAVYFCASSRRPGQGTATNEKLFFGSGTQLSVL.

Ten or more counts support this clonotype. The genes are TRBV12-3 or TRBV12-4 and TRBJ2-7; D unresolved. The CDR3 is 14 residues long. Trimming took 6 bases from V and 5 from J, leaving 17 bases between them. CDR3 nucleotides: TGTGCCAGCAGCATCTCTGGGTTCAACAACGAGCAGTACTTC. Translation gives CASSISGFNNEQYF.

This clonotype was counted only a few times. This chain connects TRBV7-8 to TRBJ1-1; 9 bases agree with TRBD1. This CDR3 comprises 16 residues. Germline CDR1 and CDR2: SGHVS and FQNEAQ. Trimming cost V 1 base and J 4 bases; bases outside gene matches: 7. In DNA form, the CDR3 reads TGTGCCAGCAGCTTAGAGGGGACAGGGTGGTTCACTGAAGCTTTCTTT. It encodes CASSLEGTGWFTEAFF.

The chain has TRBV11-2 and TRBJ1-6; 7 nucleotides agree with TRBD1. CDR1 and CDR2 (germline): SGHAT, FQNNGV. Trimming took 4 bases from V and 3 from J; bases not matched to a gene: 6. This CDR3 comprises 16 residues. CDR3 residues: CASSWTGGDYNSPLHF. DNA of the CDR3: TGTGCCAGCAGCTGGACAGGAGGGGACTATAATTCACCCCTCCACTTT.

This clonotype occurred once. The CDR3 here is CASSDRNYEQYF. In nucleotides, the CDR3 is TGTGCCAGCAGTGACCGAAATTACGAGCAGTACTTC. This chain uses TRBV2 with TRBJ2-7; D remains ambiguous. This CDR3 contains 12 residues. The V gene lost 3 bases and the J gene lost 4 bases, with 7 bases spanning the gap. Germline V gene lookup returns CDR1 SNHLY and CDR2 FYNNEI.

DNA of the CDR3: TGTGCCAGCAGCTCCCGGACAGGGGTTGGGAATGAGACGTTCTTC. It encodes CASSSRTGVGNETFF. The chain carries TRBV7-6 and TRBJ2-1, with TRBD1 matching over 9 bases. The CDR3 runs to 15 residues. CDR1 and CDR2 from the germline V gene are SGHVS and FNYEAQ. V dropped 4 bases and J dropped 15; count of bases not matched to a gene: 16. The variable domain in full, with the rest retrieved from reference TRBV7-6 and TRBJ2-1, is GAGVSQSPRYKVTKRGQDVALRCDPISGHVSLYWYRQALGQGPEFLTYFNYEAQQDKSGLPNDRFSAERPEGSISTLTIQRTEQRDSAMYRCASSSRTGVGNETFFGPGTRLTVL.

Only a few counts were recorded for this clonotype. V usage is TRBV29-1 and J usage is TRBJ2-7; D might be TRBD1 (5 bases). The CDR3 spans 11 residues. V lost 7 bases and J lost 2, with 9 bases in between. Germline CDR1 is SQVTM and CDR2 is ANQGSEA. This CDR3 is CSGGRTYEQYF. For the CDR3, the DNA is TGCAGCGGGGGCCGAACCTACGAGCAGTACTTC.

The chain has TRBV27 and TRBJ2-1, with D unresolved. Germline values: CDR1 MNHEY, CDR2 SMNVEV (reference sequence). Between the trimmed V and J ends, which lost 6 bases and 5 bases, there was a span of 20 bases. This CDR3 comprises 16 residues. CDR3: CASSLAPRKVHNEQFF. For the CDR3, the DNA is TGTGCCAGCAGCCTTGCCCCCCGGAAGGTCCACAATGAGCAGTTCTTC.

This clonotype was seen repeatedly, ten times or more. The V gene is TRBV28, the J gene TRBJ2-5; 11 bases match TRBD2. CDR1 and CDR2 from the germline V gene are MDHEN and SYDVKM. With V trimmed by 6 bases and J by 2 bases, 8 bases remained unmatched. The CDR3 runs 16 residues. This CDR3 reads CASRQEIAGGQETQYF. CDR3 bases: TGTGCCAGCAGGCAGGAAATAGCGGGAGGGCAAGAGACCCAGTACTTC.

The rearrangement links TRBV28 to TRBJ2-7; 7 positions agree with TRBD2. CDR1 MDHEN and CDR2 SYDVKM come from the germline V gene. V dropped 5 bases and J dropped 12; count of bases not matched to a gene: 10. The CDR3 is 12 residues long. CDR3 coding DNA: TGTGCCAGCAGTAGAACCCAGCGGGATTTGTACTTC. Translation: CASSRTQRDLYF.

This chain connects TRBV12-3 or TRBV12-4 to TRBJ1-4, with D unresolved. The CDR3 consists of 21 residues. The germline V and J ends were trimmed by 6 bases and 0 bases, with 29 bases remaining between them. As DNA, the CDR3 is TGTGCCAGCAGCCACAGACTACCCGCCTTTCTCCGCAAAGCAACTAATGAAAAACTGTTTTTT. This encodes CASSHRLPAFLRKATNEKLFF.

The CDR3 is CASSPLGRENTEAFF. The CDR3 nucleotides are TGTGCCAGCAGCCCATTGGGGAGGGAGAACACTGAAGCTTTCTTT. The V gene is TRBV25-1, the J gene TRBJ1-1; D is uncertain. CDR3 length: 15 residues. Germline V gene sequence: CDR1 MGHDK, CDR2 SYGVNS. Trimming took off 6 bases at V and 1 base at J, with 15 bases between the two ends.

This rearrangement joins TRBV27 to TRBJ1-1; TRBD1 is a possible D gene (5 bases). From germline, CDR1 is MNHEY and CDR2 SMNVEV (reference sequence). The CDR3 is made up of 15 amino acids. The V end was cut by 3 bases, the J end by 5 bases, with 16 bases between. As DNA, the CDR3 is TGTGCCAGCAGTTTTAGCCTGGGGCAGAGGACTGAAGCTTTCTTT. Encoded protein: CASSFSLGQRTEAFF.

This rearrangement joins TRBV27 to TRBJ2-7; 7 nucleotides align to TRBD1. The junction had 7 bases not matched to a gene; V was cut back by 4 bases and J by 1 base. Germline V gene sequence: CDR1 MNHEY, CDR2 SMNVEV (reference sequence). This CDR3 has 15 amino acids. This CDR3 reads CASSSFGTASYEQYF. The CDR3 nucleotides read TGTGCCAGCAGTTCCTTCGGGACAGCTTCCTACGAGCAGTACTTC.

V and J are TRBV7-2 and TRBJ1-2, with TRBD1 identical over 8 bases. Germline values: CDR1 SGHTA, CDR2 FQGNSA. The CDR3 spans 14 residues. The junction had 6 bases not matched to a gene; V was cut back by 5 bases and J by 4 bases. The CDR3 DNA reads TGTGCCAGCAGCCCAGGGGGCTGGGTCTATGGCTACACCTTC. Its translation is CASSPGGWVYGYTF.

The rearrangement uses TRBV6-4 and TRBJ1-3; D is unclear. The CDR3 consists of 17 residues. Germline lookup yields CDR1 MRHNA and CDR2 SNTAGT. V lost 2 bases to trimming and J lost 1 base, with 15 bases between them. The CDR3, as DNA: TGTGCCAGCAGTGACCCGCCGGCGGGAGGATCTGGAAACACCATATATTTT. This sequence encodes CASSDPPAGGSGNTIYF.

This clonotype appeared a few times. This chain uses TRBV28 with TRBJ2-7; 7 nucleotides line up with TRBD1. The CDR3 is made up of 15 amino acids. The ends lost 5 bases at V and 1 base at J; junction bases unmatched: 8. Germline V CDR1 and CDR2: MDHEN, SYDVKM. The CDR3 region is CASSRQGGGSYEQYF. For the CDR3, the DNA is TGTGCCAGCAGTAGACAGGGCGGCGGTTCCTACGAGCAGTACTTC.

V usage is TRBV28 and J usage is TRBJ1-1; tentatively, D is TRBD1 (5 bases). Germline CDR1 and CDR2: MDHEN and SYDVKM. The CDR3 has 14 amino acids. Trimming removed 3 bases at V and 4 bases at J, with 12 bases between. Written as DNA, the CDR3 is TGTGCCAGCAGTTTCGCAGGGCTAGGCACTGAAGCTTTCTTT. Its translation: CASSFAGLGTEAFF.

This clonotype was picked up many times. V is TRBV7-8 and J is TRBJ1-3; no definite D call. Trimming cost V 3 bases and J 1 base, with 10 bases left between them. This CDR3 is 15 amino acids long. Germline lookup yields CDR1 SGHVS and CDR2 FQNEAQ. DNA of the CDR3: TGTGCCAGCAGCTTCGGACCGTCATCTGGAAACACCATATATTTT. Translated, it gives CASSFGPSSGNTIYF.

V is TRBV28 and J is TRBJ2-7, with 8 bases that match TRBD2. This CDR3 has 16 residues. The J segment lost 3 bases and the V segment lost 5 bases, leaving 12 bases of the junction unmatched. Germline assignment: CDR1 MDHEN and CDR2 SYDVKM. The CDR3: CASSTHKERELYEQYF. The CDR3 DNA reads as TGTGCCAGCAGTACACACAAAGAGCGGGAGCTCTACGAGCAGTACTTC.

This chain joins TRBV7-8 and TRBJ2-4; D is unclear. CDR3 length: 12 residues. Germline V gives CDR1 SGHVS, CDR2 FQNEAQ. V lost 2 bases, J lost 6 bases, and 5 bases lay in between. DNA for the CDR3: TGTGCCAGCAGCTTAAAATCAAACATTCAGTACTTC. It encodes CASSLKSNIQYF.

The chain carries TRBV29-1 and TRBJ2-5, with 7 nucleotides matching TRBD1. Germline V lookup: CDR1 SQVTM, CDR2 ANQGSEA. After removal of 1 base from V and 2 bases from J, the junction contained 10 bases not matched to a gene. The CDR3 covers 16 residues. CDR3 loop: CSVEVRGARGQETQYF. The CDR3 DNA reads TGCAGCGTTGAAGTTCGAGGAGCCAGGGGGCAAGAGACCCAGTACTTC.

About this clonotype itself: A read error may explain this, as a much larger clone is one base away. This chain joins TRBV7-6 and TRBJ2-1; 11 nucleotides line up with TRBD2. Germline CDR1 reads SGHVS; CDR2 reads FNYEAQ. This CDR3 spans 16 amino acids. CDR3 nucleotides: TGTGCCAGCAGCTCTTCACTAGCGGGAGTATACAATGAGCAGTTATTC. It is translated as CASSSSLAGVYNEQLF.

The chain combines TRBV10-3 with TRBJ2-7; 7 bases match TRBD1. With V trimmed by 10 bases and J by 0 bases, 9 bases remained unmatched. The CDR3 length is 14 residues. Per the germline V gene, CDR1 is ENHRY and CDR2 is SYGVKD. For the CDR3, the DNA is TGTGCCACCGTTGACAGGGAAAGCTCCTACGAGCAGTACTTC. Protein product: CATVDRESSYEQYF.